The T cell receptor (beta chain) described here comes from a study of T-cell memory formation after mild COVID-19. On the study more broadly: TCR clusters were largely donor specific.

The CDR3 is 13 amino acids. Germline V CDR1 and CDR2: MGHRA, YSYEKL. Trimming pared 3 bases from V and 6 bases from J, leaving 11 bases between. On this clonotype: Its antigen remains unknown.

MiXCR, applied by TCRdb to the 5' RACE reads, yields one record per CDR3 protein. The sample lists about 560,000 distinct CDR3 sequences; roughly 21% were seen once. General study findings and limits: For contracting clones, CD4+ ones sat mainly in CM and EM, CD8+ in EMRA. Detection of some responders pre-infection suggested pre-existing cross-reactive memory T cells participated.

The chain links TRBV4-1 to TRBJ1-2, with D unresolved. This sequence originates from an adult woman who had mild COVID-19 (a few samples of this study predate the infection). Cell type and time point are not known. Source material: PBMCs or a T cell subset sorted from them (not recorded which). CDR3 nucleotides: TGCGCCAGCAGCCATCGGTTGAACAATGGCTACACCTTC. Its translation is CASSHRLNNGYTF.